These 6 T cell receptor beta chains were sequenced from one sample in a study of T cell repertoires in cytomegalovirus infection. Their antigens are not known. TCRdb used MiXCR to reprocess the reads, holding one entry per CDR3 protein. The sample lists roughly 110,000 distinct CDR3 sequences, roughly 30% occurring once. Material: CD8+ T cells from cultured PBMCs, obtained from culture after CMV antigen stimulation. The receptor set was obtained from a human donor in good health (CMV status not recorded). Some clones in this sample may be carry-over from other donors' samples.

The table lists this clonotype with a few counts. V gene TRBV7-9 combines with J gene TRBJ1-4, with 9 bases aligning to TRBD1. The germline V gene encodes CDR1 SEHNR and CDR2 FQNEAQ (reference sequence). The CDR3 contains 16 residues. Unmatched junction bases numbered 9, after V lost 4 bases and J lost 6 bases. CDR3 sequence reads: CASSSLAGTGYEKLFF. The DNA of the CDR3 is TGTGCCAGCAGCTCCTTAGCCGGGACAGGGTATGAAAAACTGTTTTTT.

This clonotype appeared many times. This sequence joins TRBV7-2 and TRBJ2-6, with D tentatively TRBD1 or TRBD2 (5 bases each). This CDR3 is built from 17 residues. V was clipped by 3 bases and J by 1 base, with 13 bases between them. CDR1 is SGHTA, CDR2 FQGNSA, per germline. The CDR3 loop is CASSFWGTGSGANVLTF. CDR3 DNA: TGTGCCAGCAGCTTTTGGGGGACCGGGTCTGGGGCCAACGTCCTGACTTTC.

CDR3 nucleotide sequence: TGTGCCAGTAGCATGTACGAAGGATTCGCTGGAAACACCATATATTTT. Its protein is CASSMYEGFAGNTIYF. The chain has TRBV19 and TRBJ1-3; D is undetermined. This CDR3 has 16 residues. The germline CDR1 and CDR2 sequences are LNHDA and SQIVND (reference sequence). Trimming pared 6 bases from V and 2 bases from J, leaving 17 bases between.

At least ten counts were recorded for this clonotype. This chain links TRBV2 with TRBJ2-6; TRBD1 aligns across 9 bases. V gave up 2 bases and J gave up 1 base; unmatched junction bases: 12. The CDR3 has 20 residues. Germline V gene sequence: CDR1 SNHLY, CDR2 FYNNEI. The CDR3 nucleotides are TGTGCCAGCAGTGAATGGCCGGACAGGGGAAAAACTTCTGGGGCCAACGTCCTGACTTTC. Its protein is CASSEWPDRGKTSGANVLTF.

This chain links TRBV4-3 with TRBJ2-1; the D gene is possibly TRBD1 (6 bases). V was cut by 1 base and J by 2 bases, with 9 bases left in between. Germline V gives CDR1 LGHNA, CDR2 YSLEER. CDR3 length: 15 amino acids. The CDR3 protein is CASSQGRGTYNEQFF. The CDR3 nucleotides are TGCGCCAGCAGCCAAGGAAGGGGGACCTACAATGAGCAGTTCTTC.

The V gene is TRBV27, the J gene TRBJ1-2; 7 bases are a match to TRBD1. Germline-derived CDR1 and CDR2 are MNHEY and SMNVEV (reference sequence). The CDR3 totals 12 residues. V lost 10 bases to trimming and J lost 5 bases; unmatched junction nucleotides: 7. CDR3 in amino acids: CATYRGSYGYTF. The CDR3 DNA reads TGTGCCACCTACAGGGGAAGTTATGGCTACACCTTC.